These 14 T cell receptor beta chains were sequenced from one sample in a study of blood T cells in healthy people across ages. The use of a sample-barcoded 5' primer and a J-beta primer mix characterized a second PCR of about 7 to 12 cycles. TCRdb itself ran the 5' RACE reads through MiXCR, one entry per CDR3 protein. The sample includes more than 700,000 distinct CDR3 sequences, approximately 55% seen only once; the top ten take about 38%. The material sequenced was blood. All receptors derive from an elderly man in good health.

V usage is TRBV20-1 and J usage is TRBJ2-5, with D possibly matching TRBD1 (7 bases). V lost 0 bases and J 2 bases, leaving 22 bases between the germline ends. Germline V CDR1 and CDR2: DFQATT, SNEGSKA (reference sequence). The CDR3 consists of 18 residues. In DNA, the CDR3 is TGCAGTGCTAGAGATCCCCGAGGGGGCGGGAACCGTCAAGAGACCCAGTACTTC. Its protein is CSARDPRGGGNRQETQYF.

This clonotype was detected only a few times. The chain joins TRBV3-1 to TRBJ2-5, with 9 bases fitting TRBD1. The J call may be in error: the DNA end matches TRBJ2-7 better. Germline V lookup: CDR1 LGHDT, CDR2 YNNKEL (reference sequence). This CDR3 has 12 residues. CDR3 amino acids: CASSRQGDEQYF. For the CDR3, the DNA is TGTGCCAGCAGCCGACAGGGGGACGAGCAGTACTTC.

V gene TRBV5-4 combines with J gene TRBJ2-3; 11 bases line up with TRBD2. This CDR3 contains 18 residues. Germline V lookup: CDR1 SGHNT, CDR2 YYREEE (reference sequence). After removal of 3 bases from V and 14 bases from J, the junction contained 23 bases not matched to a gene. The chain's CDR3 is CASSSGPPTSGSDRYAYF. The CDR3 DNA is TGTGCCAGCAGCTCGGGCCCCCCTACTAGCGGGAGTGACAGATACGCGTATTTT.

With regard to this clonotype: One end of the junction varies from germline; a read error may be responsible. The V call is TRBV6-4, the J call TRBJ2-6, with D unresolved. CDR1 and CDR2 from the germline V gene are MRHNA and SNTAGT. The CDR3 is 15 residues long. The CDR3 is CASNDPHSGANVLTF. The CDR3 region has the DNA TGTGCCAGCAATGACCCCCACTCTGGGGCCAACGTCCTGACTTTC.

The chain recombines TRBV5-1 with TRBJ1-6, with TRBD1 identical over 9 bases. Losses at the gene ends were 4 bases for V and 5 bases for J; bases not matched to a gene: 7. The CDR3 runs 16 residues. Germline CDR1 is SGHRS and CDR2 is YFSETQ. CDR3 DNA: TGCGCCAGCAGCGGGGGACAGGGAAAGAATAATTCACCCCTCCACTTT. As protein: CASSGGQGKNNSPLHF.

As regards this clonotype: The germline gene is not matched at one end of the junction; a read error may be the cause. DNA for the CDR3: TGTGCCAGCGACGACGGAGGGAGGATTTACAGTGAGCAGTTCTTC. This translates into CASDDGGRIYSEQFF. The V and J genes are TRBV7-9 and TRBJ2-1; tentative D call: TRBD2 (6 bases). The CDR3 covers 15 residues. Germline CDR1 SEHNR, CDR2 FQNEAQ (reference sequence).

The chain carries TRBV6-6 and TRBJ1-1, with D tentatively TRBD1 (5 bases). CDR1 is MNHNY, CDR2 SVGAGI, per germline (reference sequence). The CDR3 runs to 14 residues. V was cut by 4 bases and J by 0 bases, with 9 bases left in between. DNA for the CDR3: TGTGCCAGCAGTTCGGGACGGATGAACACTGAAGCTTTCTTT. It specifies CASSSGRMNTEAFF.

This chain links TRBV10-3 with TRBJ2-1, with D perhaps matching TRBD2 (5 bases). The V and J ends lost 6 bases and 0 bases respectively, with 9 bases between them. The CDR3 is made up of 14 amino acids. Germline CDR1 is ENHRY and CDR2 is SYGVKD. CDR3 region: CAIRAESSYNEQFF. The CDR3 bases are TGTGCCATCAGAGCGGAAAGCTCCTACAATGAGCAGTTCTTC.

The rearrangement links TRBV12-3 or TRBV12-4 to TRBJ2-2, with D perhaps TRBD1 (6 bases). V was trimmed by 3 bases and J by 5 bases, leaving 13 bases between them. The CDR3 extends over 15 amino acids. CDR3: CASSLGSGETGELFF. CDR3 sequence (DNA): TGTGCCAGCAGTTTGGGTTCAGGGGAAACCGGGGAGCTGTTTTTT.

This clonotype was detected a few times. The chain recombines TRBV29-1 with TRBJ1-2; D is ambiguous. The CDR3 loop spans 13 amino acids. The germline gives CDR1 SQVTM, CDR2 ANQGSEA. V was shortened by 3 bases and J by 8 bases, with 16 bases between the two germline ends. Written as DNA, the CDR3 is TGCAGCGTTGATAGGATAGGTGGGATCGGCTACACCTTC. Translation: CSVDRIGGIGYTF. The complete variable domain, with remaining parts taken from reference TRBV29-1 and TRBJ1-2, reads SAVISQKPSRDICQRGTSLTIQCQVDSQVTMMFWYRQQPGQSLTLIATANQGSEATYESGFVIDKFPISRPNLTFSTLTVSNMSPEDSSIYLCSVDRIGGIGYTFGSGTRLTVV.

The chain has TRBV2 and TRBJ2-3; TRBD1 matches 7 bases. Germline-derived CDR1 and CDR2 are SNHLY and FYNNEI. The CDR3 totals 13 residues. Here the CDR3 reads CKSSSYRDRYAYF. In DNA, the CDR3 is TGTAAAAGCTCCTCTTATCGGGACAGATACGCGTATTTT.

This clonotype showed up just a few times. The chain combines TRBV6-5 with TRBJ1-2; a possible D gene is TRBD1 (6 bases). The CDR3 loop spans 15 amino acids. CDR1 MNHEY and CDR2 SVGAGI come from the germline V gene. Trimming shortened V by 2 bases and J by 7 bases, and 17 bases separated the two germline ends. The CDR3 protein is CASSYTNRAVGGYTF. The CDR3 DNA is TGTGCCAGCAGTTACACCAACAGGGCGGTGGGTGGCTACACCTTC.

This clonotype was recorded a few times. V and J are TRBV27 and TRBJ2-7, with 7 bases aligning to TRBD1. The junction had 7 bases not matched to a gene; V was cut back by 5 bases and J by 0 bases. The CDR3 is 15 residues long. The germline CDR1 and CDR2 sequences are MNHEY and SMNVEV (reference sequence). The CDR3 here is CASSLYRDSSYEQYF. The CDR3, as DNA: TGTGCCAGCAGTCTATACCGGGACAGCTCCTACGAGCAGTACTTC.

V and J are TRBV2 and TRBJ2-7; possible D gene TRBD2, 6 bases. Germline lookup yields CDR1 SNHLY and CDR2 FYNNEI. The CDR3 totals 15 residues. V was clipped by 8 bases and J by 4 bases, with 21 bases between them. CDR3 DNA: TGTGCCAGCGCAATGGGGGGTCCAGTTGGATACGAGCAGTACTTC. Translating it yields CASAMGGPVGYEQYF.